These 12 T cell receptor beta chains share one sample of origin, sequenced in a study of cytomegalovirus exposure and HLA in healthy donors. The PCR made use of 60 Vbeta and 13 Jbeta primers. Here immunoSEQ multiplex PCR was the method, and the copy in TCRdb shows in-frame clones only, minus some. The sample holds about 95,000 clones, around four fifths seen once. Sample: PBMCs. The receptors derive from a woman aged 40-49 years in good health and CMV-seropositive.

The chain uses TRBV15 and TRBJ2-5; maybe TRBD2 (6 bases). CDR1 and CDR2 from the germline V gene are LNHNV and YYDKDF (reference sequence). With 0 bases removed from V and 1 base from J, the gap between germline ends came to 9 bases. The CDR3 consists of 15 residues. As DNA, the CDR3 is TGTGCCACCAGCAGAGATCGGGGACTCCAAGAGACCCAGTACTTC. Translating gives CATSRDRGLQETQYF.

As DNA, the CDR3 is TGTGCCAGCAGCTTATCGGGAGAGACCCAGTACTTC. Translating it yields CASSLSGETQYF. V and J are TRBV11-3 and TRBJ2-5; D gene ambiguous. The CDR3 runs 12 residues. Trimming stripped 2 bases from V and 4 bases from J, with 5 bases between. From germline, CDR1 is SGHNT and CDR2 YENEEA.

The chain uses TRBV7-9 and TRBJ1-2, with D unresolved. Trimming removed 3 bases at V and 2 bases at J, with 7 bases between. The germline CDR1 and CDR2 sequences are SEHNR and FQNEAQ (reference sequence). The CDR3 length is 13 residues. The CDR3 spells CASSFDGNYGYTF. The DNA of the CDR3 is TGTGCCAGCAGCTTCGACGGGAACTATGGCTACACCTTC.

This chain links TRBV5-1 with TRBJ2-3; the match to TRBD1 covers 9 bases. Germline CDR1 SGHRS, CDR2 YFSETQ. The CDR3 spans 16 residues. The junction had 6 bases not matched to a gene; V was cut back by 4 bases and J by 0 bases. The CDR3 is CASSQDGQGSTDTQYF. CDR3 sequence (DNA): TGCGCCAGCAGCCAGGATGGACAGGGGAGCACAGATACGCAGTATTTT.

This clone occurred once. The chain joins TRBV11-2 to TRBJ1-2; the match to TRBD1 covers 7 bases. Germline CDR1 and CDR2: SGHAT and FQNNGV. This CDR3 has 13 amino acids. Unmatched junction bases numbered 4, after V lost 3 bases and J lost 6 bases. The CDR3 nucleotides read TGTGCCAGCAGCTTGTCCAGGGGGAATGGCTACACCTTC. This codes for CASSLSRGNGYTF.

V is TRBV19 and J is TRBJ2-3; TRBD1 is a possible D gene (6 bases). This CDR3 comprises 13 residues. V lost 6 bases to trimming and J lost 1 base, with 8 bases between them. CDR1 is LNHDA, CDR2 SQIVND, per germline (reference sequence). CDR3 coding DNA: TGTGCCAGTAGAAACAGGGGCACAGATACGCAGTATTTT. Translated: CASRNRGTDTQYF.

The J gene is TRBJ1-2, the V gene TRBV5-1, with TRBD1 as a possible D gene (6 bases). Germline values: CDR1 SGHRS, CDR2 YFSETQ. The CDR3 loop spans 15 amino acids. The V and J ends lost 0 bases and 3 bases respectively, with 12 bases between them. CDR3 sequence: CASSLAQGLDYGYTF. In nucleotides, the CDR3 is TGCGCCAGCAGCTTGGCCCAGGGGCTCGACTATGGCTACACCTTC.

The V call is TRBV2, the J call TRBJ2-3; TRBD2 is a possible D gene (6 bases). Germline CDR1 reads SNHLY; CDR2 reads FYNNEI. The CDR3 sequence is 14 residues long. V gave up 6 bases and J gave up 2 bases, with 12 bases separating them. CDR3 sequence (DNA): TGTGCCAGCAGGGCCGGGACTTACACAGATACGCAGTATTTT. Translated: CASRAGTYTDTQYF.

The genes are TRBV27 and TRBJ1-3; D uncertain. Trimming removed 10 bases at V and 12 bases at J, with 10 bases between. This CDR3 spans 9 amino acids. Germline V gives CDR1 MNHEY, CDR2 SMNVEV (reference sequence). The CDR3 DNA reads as TGTGCCACCCCGAGGAGCATATATTTT. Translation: CATPRSIYF.

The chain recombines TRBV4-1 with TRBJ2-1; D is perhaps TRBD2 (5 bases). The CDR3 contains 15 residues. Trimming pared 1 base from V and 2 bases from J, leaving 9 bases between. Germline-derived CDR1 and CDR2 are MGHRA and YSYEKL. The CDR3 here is CASSQVAAAYNEQFF. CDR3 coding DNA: TGCGCCAGCAGCCAAGTCGCAGCGGCCTACAATGAGCAGTTCTTC.

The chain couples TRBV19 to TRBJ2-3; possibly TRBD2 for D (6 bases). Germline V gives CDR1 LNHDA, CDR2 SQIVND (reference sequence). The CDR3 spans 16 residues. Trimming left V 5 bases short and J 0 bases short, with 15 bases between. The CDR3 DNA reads TGTGCCAGTAGTCCCTCCGCGGGAACAAGCACAGATACGCAGTATTTT. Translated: CASSPSAGTSTDTQYF.

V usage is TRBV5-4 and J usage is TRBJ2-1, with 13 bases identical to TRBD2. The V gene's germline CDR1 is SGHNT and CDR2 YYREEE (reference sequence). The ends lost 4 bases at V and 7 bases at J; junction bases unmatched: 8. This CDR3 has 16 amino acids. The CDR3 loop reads CASSPGLAGATNEQFF. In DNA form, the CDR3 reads TGTGCCAGCAGCCCCGGACTAGCGGGAGCCACGAATGAGCAGTTCTTC.